These 16 T cell receptor beta chains originate from one sample sequenced in a study of cytomegalovirus exposure and HLA in healthy donors. This PCR relied on a set of 60 Vbeta primers and 13 Jbeta primers. Generated by immunoSEQ multiplex PCR, the TCRdb table keeps only in-frame clones and is missing some. This sample carries fewer than 120,000 clones, around 85% of them seen once, and the ten largest clones take 1.5% to 2%. Sample: PBMCs. The receptors originated from a man between 35 and 55 years old in good health and CMV-seronegative.

The rearrangement links TRBV19 to TRBJ1-5; D is perhaps TRBD1 (5 bases). The CDR3 spans 15 residues. The germline V and J ends were trimmed by 4 bases and 7 bases, with 17 bases remaining between them. CDR1 LNHDA and CDR2 SQIVND come from the germline V gene (reference sequence). This CDR3 is CASSSLIGVRQPQHF. The CDR3 DNA is TGTGCCAGTAGTAGCCTGATAGGGGTGCGGCAGCCCCAGCATTTT.

The V gene is TRBV25-1, the J gene TRBJ2-5, with D possibly matching TRBD2 (7 bases). The CDR3 loop spans 15 amino acids. Trimming took off 1 base at V and 5 bases at J, with 14 bases between the two ends. In germline, CDR1 is MGHDK, CDR2 SYGVNS. The DNA of the CDR3 is TGTGCCAGCAGTGAATGGGGGGGCGTCGGGGAGACCCAGTACTTC. Protein: CASSEWGGVGETQYF.

V is TRBV6-1 and J is TRBJ1-1, with a weak D call TRBD1 (6 bases). V gave up 7 bases and J gave up 5 bases, with 20 bases separating them. Germline lookup yields CDR1 MNHNS and CDR2 SASEGT. The CDR3 loop spans 15 amino acids. CDR3 protein: CASTLRSTGGTEAFF. In DNA, the CDR3 is TGTGCCAGCACCCTCCGGTCGACAGGAGGAACTGAAGCTTTCTTT.

V gene TRBV5-1 combines with J gene TRBJ2-5; 8 nucleotides line up with TRBD1. J gave up 4 bases and V 3 bases, and 5 bases lay outside the gene matches. The CDR3 is 14 residues long. From germline, CDR1 is SGHRS and CDR2 YFSETQ. The CDR3 loop reads CASSSDRGGETQYF. The CDR3 nucleotides read TGCGCCAGCAGCTCAGACAGGGGCGGAGAGACCCAGTACTTC.

J is TRBJ1-1 and V is TRBV10-2; perhaps TRBD1 as D (5 bases). This CDR3 is built from 13 residues. Trimming pared 6 bases from V and 1 base from J, leaving 9 bases between. In germline, CDR1 is WSHSY, CDR2 SAAADI. CDR3 residues: CASRDSSNTEAFF. The CDR3 region has the DNA TGCGCCAGCAGAGACAGCTCGAACACTGAAGCTTTCTTT.

The gene calls are TRBV5-4 and TRBJ1-1; perhaps TRBD1 as D (5 bases). The CDR3 is 17 amino acids. The germline V gene encodes CDR1 SGHNT and CDR2 YYREEE (reference sequence). Trimming removed 3 bases at V and 8 bases at J, with 26 bases between. The CDR3 DNA is TGTGCCAGCAGCTCGGGTAGGGCAGGGAGGTTGGGAGTAGAAGCTTTCTTT. Its translation is CASSSGRAGRLGVEAFF. The variable domain in full, completed from reference TRBV5-4 and TRBJ1-1, reads ETGVTQSPTHLIKTRGQQVTLRCSSQSGHNTVSWYQQALGQGPQFIFQYYREEENGRGNFPPRFSGLQFPNYSSELNVNALELDDSALYLCASSSGRAGRLGVEAFFGQGTRLTVV.

V is TRBV4-2 and J is TRBJ2-7; TRBD1 is a possible D gene (6 bases). Germline CDR1 is LGHNA and CDR2 is YNFKEQ. The CDR3 has 13 residues. V was shortened by 4 bases and J by 7 bases, with 14 bases between the two germline ends. CDR3 loop: CASSPGTSLEQYF. In nucleotides, the CDR3 is TGTGCCAGCAGCCCTGGGACATCCCTAGAGCAGTACTTC.

The sample holds a few counts of this clone. The chain combines TRBV2 with TRBJ2-7, with TRBD2 as a possible D gene (5 bases). Germline assignment: CDR1 SNHLY and CDR2 FYNNEI. The CDR3 spans 14 residues. V lost 6 bases to trimming and J lost 3 bases, with 15 bases between them. The CDR3 region has the DNA TGTGCCAGCAGGCAGATGGGTGGAGGCTACGAGCAGTACTTC. Its translation is CASRQMGGGYEQYF. The full variable domain, rest sourced from reference TRBV2 and TRBJ2-7, is EPEVTQTPSHQVTQMGQEVILRCVPISNHLYFYWYRQILGQKVEFLVSFYNNEISEKSEIFDDQFSVERPDGSNFTLKIRSTKLEDSAMYFCASRQMGGGYEQYFGPGTRLTVT.

This sequence joins TRBV28 and TRBJ1-5, with D maybe TRBD1 (5 bases). Germline-derived CDR1 and CDR2 are MDHEN and SYDVKM. Trimming pared 5 bases from V and 3 bases from J, leaving 20 bases between. The CDR3 is 17 amino acids. CDR3 nucleotides: TGTGCCAGCAGTCCCAGGTTTGGCAGGGCACTCAATCAGCCCCAGCATTTT. It codes for CASSPRFGRALNQPQHF.

The V gene is TRBV9, the J gene TRBJ1-6, with unresolved D. CDR1 is SGDLS, CDR2 YYNGEE, per germline. Trimming shortened V by 0 bases and J by 2 bases, and 6 bases separated the two germline ends. The CDR3 consists of 15 residues. CDR3 in DNA: TGTGCCAGCAGCGTAGGGCTTGCCTATAATTCACCCCTCCACTTT. It encodes CASSVGLAYNSPLHF.

The chain joins TRBV13 to TRBJ2-5, with D maybe TRBD2 (6 bases). The CDR3 covers 14 residues. Germline V gene sequence: CDR1 PRHDT, CDR2 FYEKMQ (reference sequence). V was shortened by 4 bases and J by 2 bases, with 11 bases between the two germline ends. The DNA of the CDR3 is TGTGCCAGCAGCTCGCTGGGGAGGCAAGAGACCCAGTACTTC. This sequence encodes CASSSLGRQETQYF.

The chain is built from TRBV19 and TRBJ2-5; 8 bases match TRBD2. The CDR3 spans 14 residues. CDR1 is LNHDA and CDR2 is SQIVND in the germline V gene (reference sequence). Trimming cost V 3 bases and J 4 bases; bases outside gene matches: 4. For the CDR3, the DNA is TGTGCCAGTAGTATGACTAGCGTGGGAGAGACCCAGTACTTC. Translating gives CASSMTSVGETQYF.

J is TRBJ1-1 and V is TRBV19; 7 bases map to TRBD1. Germline-derived CDR1 and CDR2 are LNHDA and SQIVND (reference sequence). This CDR3 comprises 15 residues. The junction had 7 bases not matched to a gene; V was cut back by 2 bases and J by 4 bases. Here the CDR3 DNA reads TGTGCCAGTAGTATACCTAGGGCAGGGGGCACTGAAGCTTTCTTT. Its translation is CASSIPRAGGTEAFF.

The chain recombines TRBV28 with TRBJ1-2; D gene unclear. The germline V gene encodes CDR1 MDHEN and CDR2 SYDVKM. The CDR3 length is 10 residues. Trimming removed 10 bases from V and 6 bases from J, with 9 bases in between. The CDR3 sequence is CAIGGNGYTF. The CDR3 coding sequence is TGTGCCATAGGAGGCAATGGCTACACCTTC.

The chain carries TRBV14 and TRBJ1-1; D gene ambiguous. Trimming took off 4 bases at V and 4 bases at J, with 19 bases between the two ends. The CDR3 is 16 residues long. The V gene's germline CDR1 is SGHDN and CDR2 FVKESK. CDR3 nucleotides: TGTGCCAGCAGCCGACCAACCGGGGTGGGAGGCACTGAAGCTTTCTTT. Its translation is CASSRPTGVGGTEAFF.

The chain uses TRBV6-1 and TRBJ2-7; 9 nucleotides align to TRBD1. CDR3 length: 14 residues. The ends lost 5 bases at V and 2 bases at J; junction bases unmatched: 4. The germline gives CDR1 MNHNS, CDR2 SASEGT. CDR3 region: CASSTGTGTYEQYF. As DNA, the CDR3 is TGTGCCAGCAGTACCGGGACAGGGACCTACGAGCAGTACTTC.